Presented here are 5 T cell receptor beta chains from one specimen sequenced in a study of shared T cell receptors in the human thymus. Repertoires were generated with immunoSEQ multiplex PCR, while TCRdb's copy carries only in-frame clones and drops some. The repertoire has some 720,000 clones, 88% of them found once; the top ten carry 0.0095% to 0.012%. The data also belong to a second study, concerning human thymus T cells.

The sample comprised thymocytes. The source is a boy under three years old with a congenital heart defect.

J is TRBJ2-6 and V is TRBV5-4; 8 bases fit TRBD2. V was clipped by 4 bases and J by 2 bases; unmatched bases: 2. CDR1 SGHNT and CDR2 YYREEE come from the germline V gene (reference sequence). This CDR3 has 15 residues. The CDR3 loop is CASSTAGAGANVLTF. CDR3 coding DNA: TGTGCCAGCAGCACAGCGGGAGCTGGGGCCAACGTCCTGACTTTC.

In its sample, this clone was seen a few times. The gene calls are TRBV30 and TRBJ2-1; the match to TRBD2 covers 9 bases. CDR1 is GTSNPN, CDR2 SVGIG, per germline (reference sequence). Germline trimming cut 4 bases from V and 0 bases from J; bases unmatched to any gene: 10. CDR3 length: 17 residues. DNA of the CDR3: TGTGCCTGGAAGCGGGAGGTACCTACTCCCTCCTACAATGAGCAGTTCTTC. Its translation: CAWKREVPTPSYNEQFF.

CDR3 sequence reads: CASSKRVPSGSSAGELFF. The CDR3 DNA reads as TGTGCCAGCAGTAAACGGGTACCTAGCGGGAGTTCGGCCGGGGAGCTGTTTTTT. The chain has TRBV27 and TRBJ2-2, with 10 bases that match TRBD2. The germline V gene encodes CDR1 MNHEY and CDR2 SMNVEV (reference sequence). The V and J ends lost 5 bases and 6 bases, in that order; junction bases with no gene match: 15. This CDR3 contains 18 residues.

The rearrangement joins TRBV6-1 to TRBJ2-7; TRBD1 is a possible D gene (6 bases). Germline V lookup: CDR1 MNHNS, CDR2 SASEGT. V lost 2 bases and J 2 bases, leaving 13 bases between the germline ends. The CDR3 extends over 15 amino acids. As DNA, the CDR3 is TGTGCCAGCAGTGAACGCCCGACAGGCACCTACGAGCAGTACTTC. Translating gives CASSERPTGTYEQYF.

The rearrangement uses TRBV15 and TRBJ2-3, with 8 bases that match TRBD2. The CDR3 covers 15 residues. V trimming: 3 bases; J trimming: 2 bases; junction bases outside the gene matches: 4. From germline, CDR1 is LNHNV and CDR2 YYDKDF (reference sequence). In nucleotides, the CDR3 is TGTGCCACCAGCAGCAAGCGGGAGAACACAGATACGCAGTATTTT. Residues: CATSSKRENTDTQYF. Using reference TRBV15 and TRBJ2-3 for the parts outside the CDR3, the full variable domain is DAMVIQNPRYQVTQFGKPVTLSCSQTLNHNVMYWYQQKSSQAPKLLFHYYDKDFNNEADTPDNFQSRRPNTSFCFLDIRSPGLGDTAMYLCATSSKRENTDTQYFGPGTRLTVL.